Reported below is one TCR beta chain. The antigen is undetermined. This entry comes from a study of cytomegalovirus exposure and HLA in healthy donors. The study, taken as a whole, reports: Reportedly, a later analysis found an Asian-associated ancestry cluster had fewer N-insertions than the roughly 670-donor mean. Cytomegalovirus-associated status was assigned to some 160 TCR beta chains. Association of a missense DCLRE1C variant with TCR beta V- and J-gene trimming was reported in a later analysis.

Primers: 60 Vbeta forward and 13 Jbeta reverse. Produced via immunoSEQ multiplex PCR; TCRdb's table is partial and in-frame only. The sample shows about 110,000 clones, around 72% of them seen only once. The CDR3 sequence is 16 residues long. Trimming stripped 0 bases from V and 0 bases from J, with 9 bases between. Germline V lookup: CDR1 MGHRA, CDR2 YSYEKL. The rearrangement links TRBV4-1 to TRBJ1-3; D not certain. The sequenced sample consisted of PBMCs. The receptor was derived from a woman between 35 and 50 years old in good health and CMV-seropositive. The DNA of the CDR3 is TGCGCCAGCAGCCAAGATGGGAGGCTCTCTGGAAACACCATATATTTT. It yields the protein CASSQDGRLSGNTIYF.